The next 31 T cell receptor beta chains were all read from a single sample in a study of cytomegalovirus exposure and HLA in healthy donors. The assay was immunoSEQ multiplex PCR, and TCRdb's table has in-frame clones only and misses some. The sample records about 120,000 clones, 89% being singletons. Sequencing was carried out using PBMCs. These TCRs come from a woman aged 18 to 35 in good health and CMV-seronegative.

The chain links TRBV28 to TRBJ2-7; possible D gene TRBD2, 6 bases. Germline CDR1 MDHEN, CDR2 SYDVKM. V gave up 3 bases and J gave up 0 bases, with 18 bases separating them. The CDR3 sequence is 17 residues long. CDR3 sequence: CASSFSWAGSNSYEQYF. For the CDR3, the DNA is TGTGCCAGCAGTTTTTCTTGGGCGGGATCGAACTCCTACGAGCAGTACTTC.

In its sample, this clone was seen once. This chain joins TRBV27 and TRBJ1-1; 12 positions match TRBD1. V dropped 7 bases and J dropped 4; count of bases not matched to a gene: 7. The CDR3 contains 15 residues. Germline-derived CDR1 and CDR2 are MNHEY and SMNVEV (reference sequence). This CDR3 reads CASKWDRGLGTEAFF. CDR3 in DNA: TGTGCCAGCAAGTGGGACAGGGGGCTGGGCACTGAAGCTTTCTTT.

The chain employs TRBV13 and TRBJ2-1; 12 nucleotides line up with TRBD1. With V trimmed by 5 bases and J by 8 bases, 7 bases remained unmatched. The length of the CDR3 is 15 residues. CDR1 is PRHDT, CDR2 FYEKMQ, per germline (reference sequence). CDR3 protein: CASSPSGTGGHEQFF. The CDR3 region has the DNA TGTGCCAGCAGCCCGAGCGGGACAGGGGGCCATGAGCAGTTCTTC.

This clone has just one count. The chain links TRBV4-3 to TRBJ1-4; 7 bases line up with TRBD1. Germline V gene data show CDR1 as LGHNA and CDR2 as YSLEER. V lost 4 bases to trimming and J lost 0 bases; unmatched junction nucleotides: 5. The CDR3 runs 16 residues. This chain's CDR3 is CASSRHGQATNEKLFF. The CDR3 bases are TGCGCCAGCAGCCGGCATGGACAGGCAACTAATGAAAAACTGTTTTTT.

The chain has TRBV27 and TRBJ2-2, with D unclear. V lost 5 bases to trimming and J lost 2 bases, with 6 bases between them. Per germline, CDR1 MNHEY and CDR2 SMNVEV (reference sequence). The CDR3 contains 13 residues. The CDR3 DNA is TGTGCCAGCAGTGCGATTAACACCGGGGAGCTGTTTTTT. It translates to CASSAINTGELFF.

The rearrangement joins TRBV6-4 to TRBJ2-1, with a weak D call TRBD2 (5 bases). Trimming cost V 5 bases and J 6 bases, with 20 bases left between them. The germline V gene encodes CDR1 MRHNA and CDR2 SNTAGT. This CDR3 region has 16 residues. This CDR3 is CASSSVGLLGVNEQFF. CDR3 nucleotides: TGTGCCAGCAGTTCCGTCGGGTTGCTCGGGGTCAATGAGCAGTTCTTC.

The chain is built from TRBV7-9 and TRBJ2-1; the D gene is possibly TRBD2 (6 bases). The germline V gene has CDR1 SEHNR and CDR2 FQNEAQ (reference sequence). Trimming removed 0 bases at V and 10 bases at J, with 7 bases between. The CDR3 has 12 residues. CDR3 nucleotides: TGTGCCAGCAGCTTAGCGGGGAGGGAGCAGTTCTTC. Translation gives CASSLAGREQFF.

A single count supports this clone. V gene TRBV5-4 combines with J gene TRBJ1-1; TRBD1 is a possible D gene (5 bases). The V end lost 2 bases, the J end lost 0 bases, and 11 bases lay between the germline ends. Per the germline V gene, CDR1 is SGHNT and CDR2 is YYREEE (reference sequence). The CDR3 spans 15 residues. CDR3 nucleotide sequence: TGTGCCAGCAGCTTCGGCGGGACCATGAACACTGAAGCTTTCTTT. This sequence encodes CASSFGGTMNTEAFF.

This rearrangement joins TRBV6-5 to TRBJ1-2; D uncertain. Germline V gene data show CDR1 as MNHEY and CDR2 as SVGAGI. V dropped 6 bases and J dropped 4 bases, with 18 bases sitting between them. The CDR3 spans 15 residues. DNA of the CDR3: TGTGCCAGCAGCAACTTGGAGGTTGGGGTCTATGGCTACACCTTC. It yields the protein CASSNLEVGVYGYTF.

The chain links TRBV4-3 to TRBJ2-1; 9 nucleotides align to TRBD2. CDR1 and CDR2 (germline): LGHNA, YSLEER. V gave up 0 bases and J gave up 6 bases; unmatched junction bases: 6. The CDR3 is 16 amino acids. The CDR3 DNA follows: TGCGCCAGCAGCCAAGATCATGCGGGAGGGCCCAATGAGCAGTTCTTC. It is translated as CASSQDHAGGPNEQFF.

The chain recombines TRBV29-1 with TRBJ2-3, with D perhaps matching TRBD2 (5 bases). In germline, CDR1 is SQVTM, CDR2 ANQGSEA. Trimming removed 2 bases at V and 4 bases at J, with 16 bases between. The CDR3 is 15 amino acids. CDR3 bases: TGCAGCGTTGAATGGCTGGCTAGCCGCCCAGATACGCAGTATTTT. Translating it yields CSVEWLASRPDTQYF.

J is TRBJ2-1 and V is TRBV14, with D maybe TRBD2 (6 bases). The CDR3 has 16 residues. CDR1 is SGHDN and CDR2 is FVKESK in the germline V gene. The V gene lost 6 bases and the J gene lost 0 bases, with 15 bases spanning the gap. Here the CDR3 DNA reads TGTGCCAGCAGTCACACATGGCGGGGCTCCTACAATGAGCAGTTCTTC. Translating it yields CASSHTWRGSYNEQFF.

The V gene is TRBV6-5, the J gene TRBJ1-2; D is undetermined. CDR1 is MNHEY and CDR2 is SVGAGI in the germline V gene. This CDR3 has 15 residues. The V gene lost 4 bases and the J gene lost 2 bases, with 14 bases spanning the gap. The CDR3 DNA follows: TGTGCCAGCAGTTTCCTATCGAACTTCAACTATGGCTACACCTTC. Its protein product is CASSFLSNFNYGYTF.

A note on this clone: Other DNA sequences from this sample encode an identical CDR3 as well. The chain combines TRBV28 with TRBJ1-5, with D perhaps TRBD1 (5 bases). The CDR3 is made up of 14 amino acids. V lost 6 bases, J lost 1 base, and 10 bases lay in between. The germline gives CDR1 MDHEN, CDR2 SYDVKM. Here the CDR3 reads CASSLGGSNQPQHF. The CDR3 DNA is TGTGCCAGCAGCCTCGGGGGGAGCAATCAGCCCCAGCATTTT.

The V gene is TRBV30, the J gene TRBJ1-2; no clear D gene. The CDR3 is made up of 14 amino acids. V lost 2 bases and J lost 1, with 11 bases in between. CDR1 is GTSNPN, CDR2 SVGIG, per germline (reference sequence). The CDR3 loop reads CAWSRRGFNYGYTF. CDR3 sequence (DNA): TGTGCCTGGAGTCGGAGAGGATTTAACTATGGCTACACCTTC. Looking up the rest from reference TRBV30 and TRBJ1-2 gives the full variable domain: SQTIHQWPATLVQPVGSPLSLECTVEGTSNPNLYWYRQAAGRGLQLLFYSVGIGQISSEVPQNLSASRPQDRQFILSSKKLLLSDSGFYLCAWSRRGFNYGYTFGSGTRLTVV.

The chain couples TRBV11-2 to TRBJ1-1; D is undetermined. This CDR3 spans 13 amino acids. The germline CDR1 and CDR2 sequences are SGHAT and FQNNGV. The germline V and J ends were trimmed by 5 bases and 1 base, with 8 bases remaining between them. DNA for the CDR3: TGTGCCAGCAGCATCGAGAGGAACACTGAAGCTTTCTTT. Amino acid sequence: CASSIERNTEAFF.

The chain employs TRBV2 and TRBJ2-7; D gene uncertain. Germline V gene sequence: CDR1 SNHLY, CDR2 FYNNEI. The CDR3 contains 12 residues. V was pared by 4 bases and J by 2 bases, with 6 bases between. CDR3 residues: CASSVSTYEQYF. The CDR3 DNA sequence: TGTGCCAGCAGTGTTAGTACCTACGAGCAGTACTTC.

V and J are TRBV5-4 and TRBJ2-5, with TRBD2 as a possible D gene (5 bases). Germline assignment: CDR1 SGHNT and CDR2 YYREEE (reference sequence). The length of the CDR3 is 18 residues. Trimming left V 3 bases short and J 3 bases short, with 24 bases between. The chain's CDR3 is CASSSNLLIAPSEETQYF. Here the CDR3 DNA reads TGTGCCAGCAGCTCAAATCTCCTAATAGCGCCCAGCGAAGAGACCCAGTACTTC.

The rearrangement links TRBV18 to TRBJ2-7; the D gene is possibly TRBD1 (6 bases). Germline CDR1 KGHSH, CDR2 LQKENI. V was shortened by 3 bases and J by 4 bases, with 13 bases between the two germline ends. The CDR3 is made up of 14 amino acids. CDR3 sequence reads: CASSPTSTGYEQYV. Here the CDR3 DNA reads TGTGCCAGCTCACCCACTTCGACAGGATACGAGCAGTACGTC.

This clone was found once. V gene TRBV30 combines with J gene TRBJ1-3, with D perhaps matching TRBD1 (6 bases). CDR1 and CDR2 (germline): GTSNPN, SVGIG (reference sequence). The V end was cut by 5 bases, the J end by 3 bases, with 8 bases between. The CDR3 is 12 amino acids. In DNA, the CDR3 is TGTGCCTGGGCCAGGGGTGGAAACACCATATATTTT. The encoded protein is CAWARGGNTIYF. Complete variable domain (other parts from reference TRBV30 and TRBJ1-3): SQTIHQWPATLVQPVGSPLSLECTVEGTSNPNLYWYRQAAGRGLQLLFYSVGIGQISSEVPQNLSASRPQDRQFILSSKKLLLSDSGFYLCAWARGGNTIYFGEGSWLTVV.

This clone has only a few counts. This chain connects TRBV28 to TRBJ1-2; D is uncertain. Between the trimmed V and J ends, which lost 4 bases and 3 bases, there was a span of 6 bases. The length of the CDR3 is 12 residues. In germline, CDR1 is MDHEN, CDR2 SYDVKM. CDR3: CASSSTYYGYTF. As DNA, the CDR3 is TGTGCCAGCAGTTCGACATACTATGGCTACACCTTC.

The chain combines TRBV2 with TRBJ1-2, with D unresolved. The germline V and J ends were trimmed by 1 base and 4 bases, with 10 bases remaining between them. The CDR3 contains 14 residues. Germline V lookup: CDR1 SNHLY, CDR2 FYNNEI. The CDR3 reads CASSEVEQSYGYTF. In DNA form, the CDR3 reads TGTGCCAGCAGTGAAGTCGAACAGAGCTATGGCTACACCTTC.

The CDR3 is CASSSTDRGQIQETQYF. CDR3 nucleotide sequence: TGTGCCAGCAGCTCTACGGACAGGGGGCAAATTCAAGAGACCCAGTACTTC. V gene TRBV7-9 combines with J gene TRBJ2-5, with TRBD1 matching 11 bases. Germline loops: CDR1 SEHNR, CDR2 FQNEAQ (reference sequence). The CDR3 loop spans 17 amino acids. The V and J ends lost 4 bases and 2 bases, in that order; junction bases with no gene match: 9.

The chain uses TRBV30 and TRBJ2-2; possible D gene TRBD2, 5 bases. Trimming removed 2 bases at V and 1 base at J, with 8 bases between. CDR3 size: 14 residues. Germline CDR1 is GTSNPN and CDR2 is SVGIG (reference sequence). CDR3 sequence (DNA): TGTGCCTGGAGTAACAGCGGGAACACCGGGGAGCTGTTTTTT. Protein product: CAWSNSGNTGELFF.

V usage is TRBV5-1 and J usage is TRBJ2-2; 13 positions match TRBD2. The CDR3 runs to 16 residues. Unmatched junction bases numbered 5, after V lost 3 bases and J lost 6 bases. CDR1 is SGHRS and CDR2 is YFSETQ in the germline V gene. CDR3 residues: CASSSPGLAGAGELFF. In nucleotides, the CDR3 is TGCGCCAGCAGCTCCCCAGGACTAGCGGGAGCCGGGGAGCTGTTTTTT.

The chain employs TRBV6-1 and TRBJ2-7, with 12 bases lining up with TRBD2. V was pared by 6 bases and J by 1 base, with 4 bases of the junction left unmatched. There are 15 residues in the CDR3. Looked up from germline, CDR1 is MNHNS and CDR2 is SASEGT. The CDR3 loop reads CASRPTSGGSYEQYF. In DNA, the CDR3 is TGTGCCAGCAGGCCCACTAGCGGGGGGTCCTACGAGCAGTACTTC.

The chain couples TRBV6-1 to TRBJ1-4; TRBD1 agrees at 7 bases. Germline assignment: CDR1 MNHNS and CDR2 SASEGT. Germline trimming cut 4 bases from V and 0 bases from J; bases unmatched to any gene: 8. This CDR3 has 17 residues. The CDR3 spells CASSGGQTFATNEKLFF. CDR3 nucleotides: TGTGCCAGCAGTGGGGGACAGACATTTGCAACTAATGAAAAACTGTTTTTT.

The J gene is TRBJ2-3, the V gene TRBV7-6, with unresolved D. The V end was cut by 7 bases, the J end by 3 bases, with 20 bases between. The CDR3 runs 16 residues. The germline gives CDR1 SGHVS, CDR2 FNYEAQ. The CDR3: CASIQTPAPVTDTQYF. The CDR3 DNA sequence: TGTGCCAGCATCCAGACCCCAGCGCCAGTTACAGATACGCAGTATTTT.

The chain recombines TRBV6-6 with TRBJ1-5; TRBD1 might be the D (6 bases). This CDR3 has 15 residues. Germline V gene sequence: CDR1 MNHNY, CDR2 SVGAGI (reference sequence). The V end was cut by 5 bases, the J end by 3 bases, with 14 bases between. Written as DNA, the CDR3 is TGTGCCAGCAGTCCCCGGGACACCTTCAATCAGCCCCAGCATTTT. It translates to CASSPRDTFNQPQHF.

V is TRBV21-1 and J is TRBJ2-7; the table's D call of TRBD1 was not tested on the DNA. TRBV21-1 is classified as a pseudogene. The CDR3 contains 18 residues. The CDR3 coding sequence is TGTGCCAGCAGCAAAGAGGGTAAAATGACAGGGGGCGAGGACGAGCAGTACTTC. Protein: CASSKEGKMTGGEDEQYF.

V gene TRBV10-1 combines with J gene TRBJ2-3; 12 bases align to TRBD2. CDR1 is WNHNN and CDR2 is SYGVQD in the germline V gene (reference sequence). This CDR3 is built from 15 residues. V lost 3 bases to trimming and J lost 4 bases; unmatched junction nucleotides: 2. CDR3 amino acids: CASSDPSGGADTQYF. The CDR3 nucleotides read TGCGCCAGCAGTGACCCTAGCGGGGGGGCAGATACGCAGTATTTT.